This T cell receptor beta chain originates from a study of blood T cells in healthy people across ages. The CDR3 is 15 residues long. The germline V gene encodes CDR1 MNHEY and CDR2 SMNVEV (reference sequence). V lost 6 bases to trimming and J lost 4 bases, with 16 bases between them. This clonotype has only a few counts. Each sample used at least 6.5 million PBMCs. Together with a sample-barcoded 5' primer, a J-beta primer mix was included in a second PCR lasting roughly 6 to 12 cycles. A template-switch adaptor with 12 random nucleotides tagged each cDNA molecule. TCRdb independently ran MiXCR on the 5' RACE reads; one entry per CDR3 protein. This repertoire shows about 1.5 million distinct CDR3 sequences, 35% to 45% found once; its top ten account for about 4%.

The TCR sequence derives from a woman younger than 35 in good health. The chain joins TRBV27 to TRBJ1-5; weak D call: TRBD1 (5 bases). The source material was blood. The CDR3 here is CASSRTRAGNQPQHF. In nucleotides, the CDR3 is TGTGCCAGCAGCCGCACGCGGGCAGGGAATCAGCCCCAGCATTTT.